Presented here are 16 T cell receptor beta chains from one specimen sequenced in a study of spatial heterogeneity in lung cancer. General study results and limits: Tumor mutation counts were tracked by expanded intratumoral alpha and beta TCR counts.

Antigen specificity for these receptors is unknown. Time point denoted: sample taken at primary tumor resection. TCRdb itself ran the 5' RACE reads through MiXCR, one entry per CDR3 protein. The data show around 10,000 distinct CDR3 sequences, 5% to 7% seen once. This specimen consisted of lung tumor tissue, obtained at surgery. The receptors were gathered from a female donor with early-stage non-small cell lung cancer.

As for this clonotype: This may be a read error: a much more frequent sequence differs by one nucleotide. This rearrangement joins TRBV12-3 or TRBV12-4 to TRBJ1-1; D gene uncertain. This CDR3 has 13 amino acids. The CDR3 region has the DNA TGTGCCAGGAGTTTAGCGGCGAACACTGAAGCTTTCTTT. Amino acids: CARSLAANTEAFF.

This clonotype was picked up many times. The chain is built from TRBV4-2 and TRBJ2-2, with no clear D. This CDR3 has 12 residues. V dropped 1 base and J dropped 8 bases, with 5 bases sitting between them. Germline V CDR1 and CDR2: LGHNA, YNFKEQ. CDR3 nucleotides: TGTGCCAGCAGCCAAGGCCAGGGGGAGCTGTTTTTT. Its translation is CASSQGQGELFF.

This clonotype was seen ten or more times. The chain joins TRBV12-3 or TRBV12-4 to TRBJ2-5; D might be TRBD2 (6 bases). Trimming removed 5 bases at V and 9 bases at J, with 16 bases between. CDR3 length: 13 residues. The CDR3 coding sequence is TGTGCCAGCAGTGAGTTAGGGGAGGCGGCCCAGTACTTC. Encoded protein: CASSELGEAAQYF.

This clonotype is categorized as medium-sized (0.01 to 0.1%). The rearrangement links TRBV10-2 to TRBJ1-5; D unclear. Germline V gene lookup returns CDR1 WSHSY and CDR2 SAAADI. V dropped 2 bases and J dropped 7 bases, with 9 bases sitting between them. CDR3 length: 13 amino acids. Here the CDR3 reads CASSEIARQPQHF. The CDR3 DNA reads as TGCGCCAGCAGTGAGATCGCGCGACAGCCCCAGCATTTT.

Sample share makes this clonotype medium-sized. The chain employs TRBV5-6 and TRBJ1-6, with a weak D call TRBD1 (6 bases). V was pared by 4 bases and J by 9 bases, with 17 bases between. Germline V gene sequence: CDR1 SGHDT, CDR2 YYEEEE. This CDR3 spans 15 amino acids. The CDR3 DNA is TGTGCCAGCAGCACCCTTCAGGGGTCAGGTTCACCCCTCCACTTT. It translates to CASSTLQGSGSPLHF.

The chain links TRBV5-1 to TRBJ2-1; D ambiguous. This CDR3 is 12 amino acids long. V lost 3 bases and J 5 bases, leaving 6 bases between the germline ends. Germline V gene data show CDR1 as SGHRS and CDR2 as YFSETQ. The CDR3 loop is CASSSGHNEQFF. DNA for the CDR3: TGCGCCAGCAGCTCTGGGCACAATGAGCAGTTCTTC.

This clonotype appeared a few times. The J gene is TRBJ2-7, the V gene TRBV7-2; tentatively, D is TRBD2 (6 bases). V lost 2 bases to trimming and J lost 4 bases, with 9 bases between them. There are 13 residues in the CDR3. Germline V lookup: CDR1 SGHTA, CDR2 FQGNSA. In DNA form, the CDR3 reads TGTGCCAGCAGCTTAAGGAGCGGGTACGAGCAGTACTTC. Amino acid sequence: CASSLRSGYEQYF.

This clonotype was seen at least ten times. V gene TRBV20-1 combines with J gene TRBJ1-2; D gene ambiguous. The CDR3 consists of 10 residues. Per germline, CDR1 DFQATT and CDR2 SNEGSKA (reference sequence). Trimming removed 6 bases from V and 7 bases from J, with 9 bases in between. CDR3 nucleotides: TGCAGTGCCCTACAGTCTGGCTACACCTTC. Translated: CSALQSGYTF.

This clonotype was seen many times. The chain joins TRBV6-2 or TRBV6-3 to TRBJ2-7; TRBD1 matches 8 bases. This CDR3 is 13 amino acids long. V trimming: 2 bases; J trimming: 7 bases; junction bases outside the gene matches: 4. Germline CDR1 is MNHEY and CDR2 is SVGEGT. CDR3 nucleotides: TGTGCCAGCAGTTACCAGGGGGCTGGTGAGCAGTACTTC. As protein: CASSYQGAGEQYF.

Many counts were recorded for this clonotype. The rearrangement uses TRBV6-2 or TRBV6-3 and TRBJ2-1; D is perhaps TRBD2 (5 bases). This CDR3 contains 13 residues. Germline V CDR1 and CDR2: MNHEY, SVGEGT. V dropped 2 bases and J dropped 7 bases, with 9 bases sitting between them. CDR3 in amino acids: CASSYAGINEQFF. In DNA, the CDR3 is TGTGCCAGCAGTTACGCCGGGATTAATGAGCAGTTCTTC.

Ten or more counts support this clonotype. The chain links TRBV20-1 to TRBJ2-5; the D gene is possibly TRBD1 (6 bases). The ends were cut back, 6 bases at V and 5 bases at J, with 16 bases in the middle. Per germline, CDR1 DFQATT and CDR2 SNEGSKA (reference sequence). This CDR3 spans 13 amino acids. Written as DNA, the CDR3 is TGCAGTGCCATCCGTACAGGGTTCGAGACCCAGTACTTC. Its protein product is CSAIRTGFETQYF.

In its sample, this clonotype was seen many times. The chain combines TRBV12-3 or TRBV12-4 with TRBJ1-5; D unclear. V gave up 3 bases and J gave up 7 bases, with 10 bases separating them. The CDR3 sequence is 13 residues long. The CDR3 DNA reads TGTGCCAGCAGTTTCGGCCAGAACCAGCCCCAGCATTTT. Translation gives CASSFGQNQPQHF.

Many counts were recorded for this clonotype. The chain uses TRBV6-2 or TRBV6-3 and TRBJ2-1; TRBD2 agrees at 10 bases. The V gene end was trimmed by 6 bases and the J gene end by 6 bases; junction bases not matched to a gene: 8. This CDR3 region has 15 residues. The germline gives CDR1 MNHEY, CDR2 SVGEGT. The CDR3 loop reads CASRLSGGAANEQFF. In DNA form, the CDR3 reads TGTGCCAGCAGACTCAGCGGGGGGGCCGCCAATGAGCAGTTCTTC.

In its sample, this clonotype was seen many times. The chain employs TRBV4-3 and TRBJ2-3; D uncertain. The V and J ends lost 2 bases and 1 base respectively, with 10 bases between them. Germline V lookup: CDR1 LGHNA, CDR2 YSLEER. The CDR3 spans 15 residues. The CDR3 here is CASSQRNVGTDTQYF. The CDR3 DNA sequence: TGCGCCAGCAGCCAACGTAATGTTGGCACAGATACGCAGTATTTT.

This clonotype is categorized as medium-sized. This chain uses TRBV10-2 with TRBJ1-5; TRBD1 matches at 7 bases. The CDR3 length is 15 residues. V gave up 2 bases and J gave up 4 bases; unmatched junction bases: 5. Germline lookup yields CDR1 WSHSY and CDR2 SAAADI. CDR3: CASSEAGTANQPQHF. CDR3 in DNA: TGCGCCAGCAGTGAGGCCGGGACAGCGAATCAGCCCCAGCATTTT.

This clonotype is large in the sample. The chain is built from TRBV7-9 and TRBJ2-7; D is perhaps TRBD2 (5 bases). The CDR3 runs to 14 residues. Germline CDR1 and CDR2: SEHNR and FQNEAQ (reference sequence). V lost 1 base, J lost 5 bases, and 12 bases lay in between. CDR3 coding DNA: TGTGCCAGCAGCTTAGATCAGAGGGTCCACGAGCAGTACTTC. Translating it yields CASSLDQRVHEQYF.